The 6 T cell receptor beta chains below come from one sample, sequenced in a study of T cell repertoires in cytomegalovirus infection. For these TCRs, the target antigens are not known. TCRdb independently ran MiXCR on the reads; one entry per CDR3 protein. The data hold 830,000 or so distinct CDR3 sequences, with 32% observed a single time. Sequenced material: cultured CD8+ T cells from PBMCs, taken from culture after CMV antigen stimulation. Receptors were obtained from a human donor in good health (CMV status not recorded). Some clones in this sample may be carry-over from other donors' samples.

This clonotype was seen a handful of times. The rearrangement joins TRBV7-9 to TRBJ2-1, with 11 bases matching TRBD2. The CDR3 has 15 amino acids. Looked up from germline, CDR1 is SEHNR and CDR2 is FQNEAQ (reference sequence). The J segment lost 8 bases and the V segment lost 5 bases, leaving 8 bases of the junction unmatched. The DNA for the CDR3 is TGTGCCAGCAGCGAAATAGCGGGGGGGCCTTATGAGCAGTTCTTC. Its translation: CASSEIAGGPYEQFF.

This clonotype was observed a handful of times. This chain links TRBV28 with TRBJ1-5, with D possibly matching TRBD1 (5 bases). Trimming removed 5 bases from V and 1 base from J, with 12 bases in between. This CDR3 is 15 amino acids long. Germline V gene lookup returns CDR1 MDHEN and CDR2 SYDVKM. For the CDR3, the DNA is TGTGCCAGCAGTCTCAGGGCGTTGAGCAATCAGCCCCAGCATTTT. Translating it yields CASSLRALSNQPQHF.

A few counts support this clonotype. The CDR3 DNA is TGTGCCAGCACCCTGAGAGGGGCGTCATCCTACGAGCAGTACTTC. Its translation: CASTLRGASSYEQYF. The chain employs TRBV12-3 or TRBV12-4 and TRBJ2-7; D possibly matches TRBD1 or TRBD2 (5 bases each). The CDR3 runs to 15 residues. V lost 7 bases to trimming and J lost 1 base, with 17 bases between them.

This clonotype came up a few times. This sequence joins TRBV6-6 and TRBJ2-1, with TRBD1 matching over 11 bases. Trimming cost V 6 bases and J 6 bases; bases outside gene matches: 4. This CDR3 is 14 amino acids long. Germline loops: CDR1 MNHNY, CDR2 SVGAGI (reference sequence). CDR3 coding DNA: TGTGCCAGCAGGCCGGACAGGGGGCTCAATGAGCAGTTCTTC. It specifies CASRPDRGLNEQFF.

This clonotype showed up many times. The CDR3 DNA reads TGCAGTGCTTTCGGACAGGAGGTGAACTATGGCTACACCTTC. Amino acids: CSAFGQEVNYGYTF. The chain joins TRBV20-1 to TRBJ1-2; 7 positions agree with TRBD1. V shed 5 bases and J 2 bases; nucleotides not matched to a gene: 8. Germline V gene sequence: CDR1 DFQATT, CDR2 SNEGSKA (reference sequence). The length of the CDR3 is 14 residues.

Only a few counts were recorded for this clonotype. This rearrangement joins TRBV10-2 to TRBJ2-7, with no clear D. Germline loops: CDR1 WSHSY, CDR2 SAAADI. The CDR3 runs to 15 residues. V was clipped by 2 bases and J by 2 bases, with 13 bases between them. CDR3 in DNA: TGCGCCAGCAGTGAGAGTACAGCGCCAGCCTACGAGCAGTACGTC. This codes for CASSESTAPAYEQYV.